Shown below are 5 T cell receptor beta chains from a single sample sequenced in a study of early T cells in non-severe SARS-CoV-2 infection. Each CDR3 protein is one row after TCRdb ran MiXCR on the 5' RACE reads. The table records tens of thousands of distinct CDR3 sequences, 10% of them present only once. Specimen: whole blood, collected at baseline. These receptors originate from an adult who was a healthcare worker with PCR-confirmed SARS-CoV-2 infection or an uninfected control (not recorded which).

This clonotype has only a few counts. The chain uses TRBV7-3 and TRBJ2-3; weak D call: TRBD2 (5 bases). The germline V gene has CDR1 SGHTA and CDR2 FQGTGA. V gave up 3 bases and J gave up 1 base, with 5 bases separating them. The CDR3 is made up of 13 amino acids. The CDR3 protein is CASSLEGTDTQYF. For the CDR3, the DNA is TGTGCCAGCAGCTTGGAGGGCACAGATACGCAGTATTTT.

This rearrangement joins TRBV9 to TRBJ2-3; D not certain. V was shortened by 4 bases and J by 2 bases, with 17 bases between the two germline ends. The CDR3 covers 16 residues. Per germline, CDR1 SGDLS and CDR2 YYNGEE. The CDR3 is CASSPAPGRFTDTQYF. CDR3 nucleotides: TGTGCCAGCAGCCCAGCCCCGGGTAGATTCACAGATACGCAGTATTTT. Based on the CDR3 plus reference TRBV9 and TRBJ2-3, the full variable domain is DSGVTQTPKHLITATGQRVTLRCSPRSGDLSVYWYQQSLDQGLQFLIQYYNGEERAKGNILERFSAQQFPDLHSELNLSSLELGDSALYFCASSPAPGRFTDTQYFGPGTRLTVL.

The gene calls are TRBV6-5 and TRBJ2-7; 10 bases are shared with TRBD1. The CDR3 spans 15 residues. Germline assignment: CDR1 MNHEY and CDR2 SVGAGI. V lost 6 bases and J lost 3; bases outside the gene matches: 8. The CDR3: CASRPGQGYFYEQYF. In DNA form, the CDR3 reads TGTGCCAGCAGGCCGGGACAGGGGTACTTCTACGAGCAGTACTTC.

This clonotype was counted many times. The chain joins TRBV29-1 to TRBJ1-1, with D possibly TRBD1 on 5 matching bases. The germline gives CDR1 SQVTM, CDR2 ANQGSEA. This CDR3 has 12 amino acids. V was shortened by 6 bases and J by 7 bases, with 15 bases between the two germline ends. In DNA form, the CDR3 reads TGCAGCGTCGCACCACAGGACGGTGAAGCTTTCTTT. Translating gives CSVAPQDGEAFF.

The V call is TRBV30, the J call TRBJ2-2; D possibly matches TRBD1 or TRBD2 (5 bases each). CDR1 and CDR2 from the germline V gene are GTSNPN and SVGIG (reference sequence). Trimming left V 2 bases short and J 6 bases short, with 10 bases between. This CDR3 has 13 residues. DNA for the CDR3: TGTGCCTGGAGTAGGCAGGGAGCCGGGGAGCTGTTTTTT. Protein: CAWSRQGAGELFF.